This record concerns one T cell receptor (beta chain) sequence. Its target is unknown. Profiling relied on immunoSEQ multiplex PCR, and the TCRdb table lists in-frame clones only, not all of them. The sample yields fewer than 80,000 clones, less than 90% seen once. This sample was included in a study of T cell clones after liver transplantation. Study information: A pre-transplant mixed lymphocyte reaction with TCRbeta sequencing defined graft-donor-reactive clones followed in post-transplant blood.

J was trimmed by 3 bases and V by 6 bases; bases with no gene match: 8. The CDR3 spans 16 residues. CDR1 LNHDA and CDR2 SQIVND come from the germline V gene (reference sequence). Study results and limitations: Conclusions were preliminary, with small, heterogeneous patient groups. Rather than being deleted, graft donor-reactive T cells may have moved into the graft.

The specimen comprised CD4+ T cells from blood, sampled roughly 50 months after liver transplant. V gene TRBV19 combines with J gene TRBJ2-7, with 13 bases matching TRBD2. The source of this sequence is a human patient who received a liver transplant. Some T cells may trace back to the graft donor. In nucleotides, the CDR3 is TGTGCCAGTAGCTCCCCGGGACTAGCGGGGCGCTACGAGCAGTACTTC. It translates to CASSSPGLAGRYEQYF.